This T cell receptor beta chain was obtained from a study of blood T cell repertoires in COVID-19. Clones were read by immunoSEQ multiplex PCR, and TCRdb kept only the in-frame ones, dropping some. The repertoire has under 200,000 clones, about four fifths of them found once; the top ten carry roughly 3.5%. Study members were between about 18 and 95 years old and lived in 25 or so US regions. Trimming left V 3 bases short and J 0 bases short, with 12 bases between. Per germline, CDR1 LNHDA and CDR2 SQIVND (reference sequence). CDR3 length: 17 residues. Sequencing was performed on PBMCs or T cells enriched from blood (not recorded which). The clonotype comes from an older woman who had recovered from COVID-19. The J gene is TRBJ2-6, the V gene TRBV19; D gene ambiguous. CDR3 in amino acids: CASSIGRPFSGANVLTF. The CDR3, as DNA: TGTGCCAGTAGTATTGGCAGGCCATTCTCTGGGGCCAACGTCCTGACTTTC.